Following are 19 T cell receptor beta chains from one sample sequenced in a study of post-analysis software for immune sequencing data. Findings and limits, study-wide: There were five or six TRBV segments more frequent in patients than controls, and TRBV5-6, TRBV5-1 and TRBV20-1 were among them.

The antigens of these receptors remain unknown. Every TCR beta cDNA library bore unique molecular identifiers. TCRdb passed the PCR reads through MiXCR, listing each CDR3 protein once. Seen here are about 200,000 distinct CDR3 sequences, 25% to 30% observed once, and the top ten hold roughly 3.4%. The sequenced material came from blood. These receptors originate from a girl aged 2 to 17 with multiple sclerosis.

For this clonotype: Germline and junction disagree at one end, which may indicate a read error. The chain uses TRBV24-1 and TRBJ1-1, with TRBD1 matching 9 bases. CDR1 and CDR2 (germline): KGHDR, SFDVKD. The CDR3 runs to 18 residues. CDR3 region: CAPSAPQGARIGNTEAFF. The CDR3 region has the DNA TGTGCCCCCAGTGCCCCACAGGGGGCGAGGATTGGAAACACTGAAGCTTTCTTT.

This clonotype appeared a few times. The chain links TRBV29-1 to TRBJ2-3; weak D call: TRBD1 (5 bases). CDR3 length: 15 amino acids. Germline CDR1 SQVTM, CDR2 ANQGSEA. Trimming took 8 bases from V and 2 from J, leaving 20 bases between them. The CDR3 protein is CSSSYLGAVTDTQYF. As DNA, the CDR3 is TGCAGCTCATCATACCTTGGGGCGGTCACAGATACGCAGTATTTT.

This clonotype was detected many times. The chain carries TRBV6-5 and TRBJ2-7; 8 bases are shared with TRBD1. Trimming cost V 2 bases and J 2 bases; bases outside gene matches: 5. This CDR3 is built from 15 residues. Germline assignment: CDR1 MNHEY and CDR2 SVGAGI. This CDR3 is CASSYRGQGTYEQYF. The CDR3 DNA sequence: TGTGCCAGCAGTTACCGCGGACAGGGCACCTACGAGCAGTACTTC.

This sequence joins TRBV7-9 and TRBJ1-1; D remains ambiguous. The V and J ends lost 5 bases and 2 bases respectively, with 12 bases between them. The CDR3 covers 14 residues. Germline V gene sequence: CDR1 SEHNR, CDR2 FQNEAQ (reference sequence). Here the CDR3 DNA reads TGTGCCAGCAGCCCCGGACGGCTTAACACTGAAGCTTTCTTT. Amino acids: CASSPGRLNTEAFF. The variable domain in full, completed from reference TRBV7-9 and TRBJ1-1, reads DTGVSQNPRHKITKRGQNVTFRCDPISEHNRLYWYRQTLGQGPEFLTYFQNEAQLEKSRLLSDRFSAERPKGSFSTLEIQRTEQGDSAMYLCASSPGRLNTEAFFGQGTRLTVV.

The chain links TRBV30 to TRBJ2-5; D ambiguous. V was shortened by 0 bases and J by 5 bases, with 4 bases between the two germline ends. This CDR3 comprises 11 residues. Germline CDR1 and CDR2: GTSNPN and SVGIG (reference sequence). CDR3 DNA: TGTGCCTGGAGTGTAGGGGAGACCCAGTACTTC. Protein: CAWSVGETQYF.

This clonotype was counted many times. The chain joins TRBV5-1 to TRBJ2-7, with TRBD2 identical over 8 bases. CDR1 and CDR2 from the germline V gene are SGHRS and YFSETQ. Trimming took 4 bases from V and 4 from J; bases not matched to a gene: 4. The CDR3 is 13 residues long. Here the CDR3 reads CASSEGGRYEQYF. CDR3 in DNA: TGCGCCAGCAGCGAGGGCGGGAGGTACGAGCAGTACTTC.

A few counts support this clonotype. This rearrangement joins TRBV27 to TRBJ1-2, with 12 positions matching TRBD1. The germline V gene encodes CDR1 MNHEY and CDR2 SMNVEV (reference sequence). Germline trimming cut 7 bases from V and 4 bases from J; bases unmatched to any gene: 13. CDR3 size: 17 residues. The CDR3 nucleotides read TGTGCCAGCACCTCCACCGGGACAGGGGGCGGGGGCTATGGCTACACCTTC. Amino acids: CASTSTGTGGGGYGYTF.

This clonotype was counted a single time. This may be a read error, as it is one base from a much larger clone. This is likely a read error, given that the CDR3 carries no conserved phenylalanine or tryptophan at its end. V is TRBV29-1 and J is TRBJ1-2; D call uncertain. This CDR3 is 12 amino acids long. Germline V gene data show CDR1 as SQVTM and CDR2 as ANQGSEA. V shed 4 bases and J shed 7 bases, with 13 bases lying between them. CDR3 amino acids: CSVVVTSSGYTC. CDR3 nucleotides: TGCAGCGTTGTAGTCACATCCTCTGGCTACACCTGC.

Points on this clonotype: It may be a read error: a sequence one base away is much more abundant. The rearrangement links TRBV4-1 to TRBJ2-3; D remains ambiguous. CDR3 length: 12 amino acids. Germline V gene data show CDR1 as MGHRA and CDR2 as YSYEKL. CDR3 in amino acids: CVSSLAGDTQYF. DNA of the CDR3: TGCGTCAGCAGCCTTGCTGGCGATACGCAGTATTTT.

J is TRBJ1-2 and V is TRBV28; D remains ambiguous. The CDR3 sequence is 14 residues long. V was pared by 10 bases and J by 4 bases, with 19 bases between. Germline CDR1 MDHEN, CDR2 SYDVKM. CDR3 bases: TGTGCCACCGATAGCAAACCCCGGGGCTATGGCTACACCTTC. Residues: CATDSKPRGYGYTF.

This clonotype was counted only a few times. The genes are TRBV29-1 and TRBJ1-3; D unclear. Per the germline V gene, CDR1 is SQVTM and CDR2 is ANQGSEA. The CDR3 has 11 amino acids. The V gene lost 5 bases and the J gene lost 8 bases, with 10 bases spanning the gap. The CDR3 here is CSVLRRDTIYF. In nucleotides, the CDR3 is TGCAGCGTTTTGCGCCGCGACACCATATATTTT.

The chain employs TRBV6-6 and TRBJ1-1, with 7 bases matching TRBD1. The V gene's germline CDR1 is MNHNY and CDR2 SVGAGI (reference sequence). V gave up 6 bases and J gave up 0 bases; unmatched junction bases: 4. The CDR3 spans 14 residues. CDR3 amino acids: CASSATGLNTEAFF. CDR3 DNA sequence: TGTGCCAGCAGCGCGACAGGGTTGAACACTGAAGCTTTCTTT.

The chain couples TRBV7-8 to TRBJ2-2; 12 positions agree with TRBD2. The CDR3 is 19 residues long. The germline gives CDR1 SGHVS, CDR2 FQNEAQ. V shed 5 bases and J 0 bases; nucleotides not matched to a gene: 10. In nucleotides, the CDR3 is TGTGCCAGCAGCAGCAGACTAGCGGGGGCCCCAACGAACACCGGGGAGCTGTTTTTT. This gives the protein CASSSRLAGAPTNTGELFF.

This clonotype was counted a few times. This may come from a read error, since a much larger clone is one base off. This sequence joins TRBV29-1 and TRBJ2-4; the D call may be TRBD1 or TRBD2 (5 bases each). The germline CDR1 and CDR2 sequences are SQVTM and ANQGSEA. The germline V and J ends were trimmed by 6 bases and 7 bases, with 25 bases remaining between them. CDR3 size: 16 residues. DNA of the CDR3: TGCAGCGTCACAATTTACCGGGACGCTATAGGTAACATTCAGTACTTC. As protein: CSVTIYRDAIGNIQYF.

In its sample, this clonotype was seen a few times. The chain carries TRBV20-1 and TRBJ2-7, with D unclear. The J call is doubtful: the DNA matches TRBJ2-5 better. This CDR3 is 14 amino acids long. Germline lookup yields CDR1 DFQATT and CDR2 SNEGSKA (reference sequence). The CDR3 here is CSARAPSLWKTQYF. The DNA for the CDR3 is TGCAGTGCTAGGGCGCCTTCCCTTTGGAAGACCCAGTACTTC.

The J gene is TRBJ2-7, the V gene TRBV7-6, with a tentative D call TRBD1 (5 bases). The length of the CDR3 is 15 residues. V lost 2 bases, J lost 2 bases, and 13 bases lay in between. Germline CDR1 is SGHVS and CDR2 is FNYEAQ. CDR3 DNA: TGTGCCAGCAGCTTATACCAGGGCGGAACCTACGAGCAGTACTTC. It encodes CASSLYQGGTYEQYF.

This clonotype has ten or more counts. This CDR3 is CAGGADDSYEQYF. The CDR3 DNA is TGTGCCGGGGGGGCAGATGACTCCTACGAGCAGTACTTC. V and J are TRBV2 and TRBJ2-7, with a possible D match to TRBD2 (7 bases). CDR3 length: 13 residues. Germline V gene sequence: CDR1 SNHLY, CDR2 FYNNEI. The ends were cut back, 11 bases at V and 0 bases at J, with 14 bases in the middle.

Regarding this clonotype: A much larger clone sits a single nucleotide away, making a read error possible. The CDR3 loop is CSARSSGWGYGQYF. The CDR3 nucleotides are TGCAGTGCTCGCTCTAGCGGCTGGGGCTACGGGCAGTACTTC. The chain combines TRBV20-1 with TRBJ2-7, with TRBD2 matching 7 bases. This CDR3 has 14 residues. CDR1 and CDR2 from the germline V gene are DFQATT and SNEGSKA (reference sequence).

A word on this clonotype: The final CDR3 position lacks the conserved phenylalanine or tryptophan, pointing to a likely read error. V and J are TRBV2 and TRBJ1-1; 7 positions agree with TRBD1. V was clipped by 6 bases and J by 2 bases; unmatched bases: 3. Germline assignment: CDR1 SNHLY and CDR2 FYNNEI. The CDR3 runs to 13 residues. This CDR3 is CASRDRSNTEAFC. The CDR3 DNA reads TGTGCCAGCAGGGACAGGAGTAACACTGAAGCTTTCTGT.